This is a list of T cell receptor beta chains from one sample in a study of PD-L1 blockade in urothelial cancer. Clones were read by immunoSEQ multiplex PCR, and TCRdb kept only the in-frame ones, dropping some. Among just under 45,000 clones, 83% were seen once, and the ten largest hold approximately 16%. The source was PBMCs, collected around atezolizumab (anti-PD-L1) treatment. These TCRs come from a man aged 55 to 70 with urothelial cancer. The conserved cysteine and the conserved F or W are not part of the CDR3 here.

V: TRBV9
J: TRBJ2-5
CDR3: ASSVGQGALETQY

V: TRBV10-3
J: TRBJ2-4
CDR3: AISEGQLAKNIQY

V: TRBV4-2
J: TRBJ1-2
CDR3: ASSQLGLVRGYT

V: TRBV7-2
J: TRBJ2-3
CDR3: ASSLAVGEGDTQY

V: TRBV5-1
J: TRBJ2-3
CDR3: ASSFTSGGLDTQY

V: TRBV28
J: TRBJ1-6
CDR3: ASRLSLGNSPLH

V: TRBV6-1
J: TRBJ1-2
CDR3: ASSLRPGGYT

V: TRBV28
J: TRBJ1-3
CDR3: ASSSFAGNTIY

V: TRBV2
J: TRBJ2-7
CDR3: ASRPLAGDTYEQY

V: TRBV5-8
J: TRBJ2-5
CDR3: ASRFRGEGVGRTQY

V: TRBV28
J: TRBJ1-6
CDR3: ASSLTDRVNSPLH

V: TRBV6-1
J: TRBJ1-5
CDR3: ASSERVGRDQPQH

V: TRBV15
J: TRBJ1-4
CDR3: ATSRQLAENNEKLF

V: TRBV2
J: TRBJ1-2
CDR3: ASRGTSSGAYGYT

V: TRBV6-4
J: TRBJ1-6
CDR3: ASSDREGSPLH

V: TRBV2
J: TRBJ2-1
CDR3: ASSGAGDNEQF

V: TRBV18
J: TRBJ2-4
CDR3: ASSTRWQGQDDKNIQY

V: TRBV6-5
J: TRBJ2-7
CDR3: ASSPTKSSYEQY

V: TRBV27
J: TRBJ2-3
CDR3: ASSFGAGGFAQY

V: TRBV5-1
J: TRBJ1-4
CDR3: ASSSGQGTATNEKLF

V: TRBV5-1
J: TRBJ2-1
CDR3: ASSLEQGSYNEQF

V: TRBV6-6
J: TRBJ2-1
CDR3: ASSPGQGSYNEQF

V: TRBV7-9
J: TRBJ2-7
CDR3: ASSEGQGAIFSYEQY

V: TRBV5-1
J: TRBJ1-6
CDR3: ASSLGQSNSPLH

V: TRBV6-5
J: TRBJ1-6
CDR3: ASSYSTGKGSPLH

V: TRBV7-9
J: TRBJ2-1
CDR3: ASSRVTEYNEQF

V: TRBV4-1
J: TRBJ1-3
CDR3: ASSQSPGGDTIY

V: TRBV2
J: TRBJ1-3
CDR3: ASRLGKYSGNTIY

V: TRBV6-6
J: TRBJ1-1
CDR3: ASNRQGAGNTEAF

V: TRBV6-6
J: TRBJ1-2
CDR3: ASSYSSRAYGYT

V: TRBV6-1
J: TRBJ2-2
CDR3: ASSEPPGQGPGELF

V: TRBV9
J: TRBJ1-6
CDR3: ASSVEGAGNSPLH

V: TRBV28
J: TRBJ1-2
CDR3: ASSLADTGSNYGYT

V: TRBV6-1
J: TRBJ2-7
CDR3: ASRDLTGPNEQY

V: TRBV10-3
J: TRBJ1-2
CDR3: AISESRALYGYT

V: TRBV5-1
J: TRBJ2-5
CDR3: ASSSQGAPETQY

V: TRBV18
J: TRBJ2-2
CDR3: ASSPGQNTGELF

V: TRBV9
J: TRBJ2-5
CDR3: ASSVGLAGGSRETQY

V: TRBV6-4
J: TRBJ2-1
CDR3: ASSEGQDNRKQF

V: TRBV28
J: TRBJ1-2
CDR3: ASSLTGNYGYT

V: TRBV13
J: TRBJ2-7
CDR3: ASSPTGGPSYEQY

V: TRBV7-3
J: TRBJ2-2
CDR3: ASSPPGTSVGVSGELF

V: TRBV2
J: TRBJ2-1
CDR3: ASHRLSSYNEQF

V: TRBV6-1
J: TRBJ2-3
CDR3: ASSGPGQGTTDTQY

V: TRBV19
J: TRBJ1-3
CDR3: ASSMTAGSGNTIY

V: TRBV18
J: TRBJ2-1
CDR3: ASSAQARNEQF

V: TRBV2
J: TRBJ2-7
CDR3: ASSRQFTLSYEQY

V: TRBV9
J: TRBJ2-3
CDR3: ASSPKTSGYSTDTQY

V: TRBV27
J: TRBJ1-5
CDR3: ASSLSGSGQPQH

V: TRBV4-1
J: TRBJ2-2
CDR3: ASSWRKGPTGELF

V: TRBV18
J: TRBJ1-2
CDR3: ASSPGGPDYGYT

V: TRBV6-6
J: TRBJ2-5
CDR3: ASSYSSGTQY

V: TRBV5-1
J: TRBJ2-3
CDR3: ASSLGLWRVGTDTQY

V: TRBV30
J: TRBJ2-5
CDR3: AWSVRVGGLGQETQY